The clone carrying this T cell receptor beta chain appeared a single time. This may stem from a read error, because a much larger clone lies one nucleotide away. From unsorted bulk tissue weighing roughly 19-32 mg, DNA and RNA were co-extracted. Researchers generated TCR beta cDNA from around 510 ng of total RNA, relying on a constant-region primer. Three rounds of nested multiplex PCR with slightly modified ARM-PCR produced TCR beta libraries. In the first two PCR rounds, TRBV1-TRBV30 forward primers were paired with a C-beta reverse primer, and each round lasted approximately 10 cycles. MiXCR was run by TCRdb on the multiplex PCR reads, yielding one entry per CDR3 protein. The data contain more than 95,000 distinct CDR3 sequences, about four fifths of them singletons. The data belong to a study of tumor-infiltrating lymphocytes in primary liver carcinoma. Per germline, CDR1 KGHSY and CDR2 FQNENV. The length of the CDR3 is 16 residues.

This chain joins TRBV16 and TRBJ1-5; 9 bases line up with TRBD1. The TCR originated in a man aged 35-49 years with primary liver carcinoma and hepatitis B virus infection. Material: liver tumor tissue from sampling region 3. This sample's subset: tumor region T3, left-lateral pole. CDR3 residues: CASTQGWTGASQPQHF. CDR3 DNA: TGTGCCAGCACCCAAGGTTGGACAGGGGCTTCTCAGCCCCAGCATTTT.